This T cell receptor beta chain was identified during a study of technical replicates of blood from a few donors (dated by TCRdb to 2016 to 2017). As concerns this clone: Its recognized antigen is unknown. Nothing much larger sits one base from this clone, and base qualities are not available.

Preparation of the library involved the immunoSEQ multiplex PCR assay. This immuneACCESS table, as held by TCRdb, lists in-frame sequences with V and J called but not all clones. Of the missing ones, under half trace to an unresolved V gene in checked studies; the others have no known cause. The sample has 45,000 to 55,000 clones on record, about 95% of them singletons. Of the sample, around 0.2% is held by the ten largest clones. V is clipped by 5 bases and J by 4 bases, and the sequence between their germline boundaries is 14 bases long. In the germline V gene, CDR1 corresponds to SGHAT and CDR2 to FQNNGV. CDR3 length: 14 amino acids, cysteine to phenylalanine. Just the 42-base CDR3 DNA is kept, in frame starting at base 1.

This TCR was recovered from a human donor in good health. The rearranged segments are TRBV11-2 and TRBJ2-5, with the D gene uncertain. Material for sequencing was T cells isolated from PBMCs. The CDR3 loop reads CASSPSYYLETQYF. The DNA sequence is as follows: TGTGCCAGCAGCCCGAGTTACTATTTAGAGACCCAGTACTTC.